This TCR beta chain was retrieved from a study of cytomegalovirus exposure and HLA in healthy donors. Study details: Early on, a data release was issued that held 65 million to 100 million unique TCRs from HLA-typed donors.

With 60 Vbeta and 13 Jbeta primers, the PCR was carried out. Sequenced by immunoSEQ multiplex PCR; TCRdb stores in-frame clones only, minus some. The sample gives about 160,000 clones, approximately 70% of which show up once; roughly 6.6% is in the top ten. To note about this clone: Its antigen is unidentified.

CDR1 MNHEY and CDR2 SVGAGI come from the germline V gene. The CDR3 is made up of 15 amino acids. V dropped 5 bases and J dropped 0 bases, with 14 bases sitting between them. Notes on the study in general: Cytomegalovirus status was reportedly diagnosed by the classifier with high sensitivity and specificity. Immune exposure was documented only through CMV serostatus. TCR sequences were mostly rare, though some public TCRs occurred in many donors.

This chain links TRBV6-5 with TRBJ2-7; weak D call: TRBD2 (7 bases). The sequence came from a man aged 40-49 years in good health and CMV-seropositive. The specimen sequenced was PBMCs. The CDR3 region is CASSVGGGDSYEQYF. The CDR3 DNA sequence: TGTGCCAGCAGTGTGGGAGGGGGGGACTCCTACGAGCAGTACTTC.